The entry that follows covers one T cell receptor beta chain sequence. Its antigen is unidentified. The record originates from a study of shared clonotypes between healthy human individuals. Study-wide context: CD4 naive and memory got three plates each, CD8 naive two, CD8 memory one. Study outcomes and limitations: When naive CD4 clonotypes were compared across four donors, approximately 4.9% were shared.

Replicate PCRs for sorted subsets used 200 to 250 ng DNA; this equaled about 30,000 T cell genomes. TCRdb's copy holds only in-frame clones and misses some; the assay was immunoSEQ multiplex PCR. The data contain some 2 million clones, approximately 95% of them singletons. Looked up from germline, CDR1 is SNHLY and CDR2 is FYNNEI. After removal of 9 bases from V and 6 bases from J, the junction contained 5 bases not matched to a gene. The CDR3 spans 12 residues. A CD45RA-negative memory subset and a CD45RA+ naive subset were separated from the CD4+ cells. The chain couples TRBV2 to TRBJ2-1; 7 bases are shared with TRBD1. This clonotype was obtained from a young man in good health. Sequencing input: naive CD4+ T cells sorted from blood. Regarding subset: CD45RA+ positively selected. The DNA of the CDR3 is TGTGCCAGTAGGACAGGTCGCAATGAGCAGTTCTTC. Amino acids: CASRTGRNEQFF.